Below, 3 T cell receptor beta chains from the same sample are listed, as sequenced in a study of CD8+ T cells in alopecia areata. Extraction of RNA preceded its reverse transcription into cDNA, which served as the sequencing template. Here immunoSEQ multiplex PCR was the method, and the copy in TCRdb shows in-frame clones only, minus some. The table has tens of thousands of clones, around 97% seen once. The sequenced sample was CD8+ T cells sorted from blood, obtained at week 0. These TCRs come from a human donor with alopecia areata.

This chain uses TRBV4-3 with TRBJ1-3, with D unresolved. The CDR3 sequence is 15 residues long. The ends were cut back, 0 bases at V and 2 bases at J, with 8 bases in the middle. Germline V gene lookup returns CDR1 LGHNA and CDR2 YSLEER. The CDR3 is CASSQEGGTGNTIYF. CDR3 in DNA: TGCGCCAGCAGCCAAGAGGGAGGGACTGGAAACACCATATATTTT.

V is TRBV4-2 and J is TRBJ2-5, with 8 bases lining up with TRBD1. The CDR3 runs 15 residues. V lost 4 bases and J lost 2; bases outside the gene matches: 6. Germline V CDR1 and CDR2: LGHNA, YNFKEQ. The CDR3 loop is CASSRFGQGQETQYF. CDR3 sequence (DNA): TGTGCCAGCAGCCGTTTCGGACAGGGACAAGAGACCCAGTACTTC.

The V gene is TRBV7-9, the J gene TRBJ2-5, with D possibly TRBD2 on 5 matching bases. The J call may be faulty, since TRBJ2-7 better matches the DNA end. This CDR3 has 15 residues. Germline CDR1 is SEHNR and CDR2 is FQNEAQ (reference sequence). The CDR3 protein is CASSLGGLISYEQYF. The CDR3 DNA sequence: TGTGCCAGCAGCTTAGGCGGACTCATCTCCTACGAGCAGTACTTC.